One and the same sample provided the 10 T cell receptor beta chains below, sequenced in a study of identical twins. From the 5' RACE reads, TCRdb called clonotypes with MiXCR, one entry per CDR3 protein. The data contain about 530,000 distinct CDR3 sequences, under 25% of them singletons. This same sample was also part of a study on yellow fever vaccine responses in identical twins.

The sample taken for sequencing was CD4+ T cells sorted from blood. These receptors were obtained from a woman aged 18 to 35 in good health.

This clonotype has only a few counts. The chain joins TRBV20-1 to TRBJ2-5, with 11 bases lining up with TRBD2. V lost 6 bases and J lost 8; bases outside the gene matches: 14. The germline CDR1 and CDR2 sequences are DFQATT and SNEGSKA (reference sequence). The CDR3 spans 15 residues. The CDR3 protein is CSAASPSGTSGTQYF. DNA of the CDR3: TGCAGTGCCGCAAGCCCGAGCGGGACTAGCGGAACCCAGTACTTC.

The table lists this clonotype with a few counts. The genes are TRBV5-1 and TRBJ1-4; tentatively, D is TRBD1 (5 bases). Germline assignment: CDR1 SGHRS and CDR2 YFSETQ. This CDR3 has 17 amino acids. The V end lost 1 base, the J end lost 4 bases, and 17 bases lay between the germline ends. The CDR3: CASSLPTLGTLNEKLFF. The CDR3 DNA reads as TGCGCCAGCAGCTTGCCTACCCTAGGGACCCTTAATGAAAAACTGTTTTTT.

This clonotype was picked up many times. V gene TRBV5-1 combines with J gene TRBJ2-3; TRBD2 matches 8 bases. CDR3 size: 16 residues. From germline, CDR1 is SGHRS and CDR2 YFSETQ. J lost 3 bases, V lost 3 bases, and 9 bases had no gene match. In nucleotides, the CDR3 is TGCGCCAGCAGCTGGGCCTCCGGGACTAGGACAGATACGCAGTATTTT. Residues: CASSWASGTRTDTQYF. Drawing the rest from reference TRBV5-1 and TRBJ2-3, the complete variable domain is KAGVTQTPRYLIKTRGQQVTLSCSPISGHRSVSWYQQTPGQGLQFLFEYFSETQRNKGNFPGRFSGRQFSNSRSEMNVSTLELGDSALYLCASSWASGTRTDTQYFGPGTRLTVL.

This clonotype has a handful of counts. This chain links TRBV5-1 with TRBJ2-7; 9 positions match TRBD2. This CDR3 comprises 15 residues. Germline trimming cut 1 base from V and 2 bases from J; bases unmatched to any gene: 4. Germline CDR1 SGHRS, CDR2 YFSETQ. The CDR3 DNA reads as TGCGCCAGCAGCTTGTTTAGCGGGGGAGCCTACGAGCAGTACTTC. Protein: CASSLFSGGAYEQYF.

For the CDR3, the DNA is TGCAGTGCTAGAGGGGAACAACCCTCTGGAAACACCATATATTTT. Encoded protein: CSARGEQPSGNTIYF. The rearrangement joins TRBV20-1 to TRBJ1-3; no clear D gene. The V gene's germline CDR1 is DFQATT and CDR2 SNEGSKA (reference sequence). Trimming stripped 1 base from V and 0 bases from J, with 10 bases between. This CDR3 comprises 15 residues.

Written as DNA, the CDR3 is TGTGCCAGCAGCTTCTTTAGGGACAGGGATTACGAGCAGTACGTC. This gives the protein CASSFFRDRDYEQYV. This sequence joins TRBV5-6 and TRBJ2-7; TRBD1 agrees at 9 bases. V lost 2 bases to trimming and J lost 4 bases; unmatched junction nucleotides: 7. Germline CDR1 SGHDT, CDR2 YYEEEE. CDR3 length: 15 residues.

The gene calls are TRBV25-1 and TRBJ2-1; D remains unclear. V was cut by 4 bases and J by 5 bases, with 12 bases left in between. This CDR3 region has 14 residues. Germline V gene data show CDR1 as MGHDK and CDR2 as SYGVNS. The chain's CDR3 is CASSARRAHNEQFF. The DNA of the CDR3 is TGTGCCAGCAGTGCCCGCCGGGCCCACAATGAGCAGTTCTTC.

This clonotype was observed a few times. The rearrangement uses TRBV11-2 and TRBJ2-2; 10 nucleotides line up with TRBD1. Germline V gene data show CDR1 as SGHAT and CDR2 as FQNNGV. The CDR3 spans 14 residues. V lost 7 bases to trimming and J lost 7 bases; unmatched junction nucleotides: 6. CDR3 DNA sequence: TGTGCCAGCACTAAGACAGGGGGCGGCGGGGAGCTGTTTTTT. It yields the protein CASTKTGGGGELFF.

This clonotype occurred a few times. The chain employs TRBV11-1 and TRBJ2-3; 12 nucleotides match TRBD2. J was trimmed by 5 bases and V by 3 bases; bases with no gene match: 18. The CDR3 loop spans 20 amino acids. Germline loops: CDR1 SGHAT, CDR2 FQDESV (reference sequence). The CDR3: CASSLVDFTRLAGVQDTQYF. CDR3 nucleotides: TGTGCCAGCAGCTTGGTCGACTTCACTCGACTAGCGGGGGTTCAAGATACGCAGTATTTT.

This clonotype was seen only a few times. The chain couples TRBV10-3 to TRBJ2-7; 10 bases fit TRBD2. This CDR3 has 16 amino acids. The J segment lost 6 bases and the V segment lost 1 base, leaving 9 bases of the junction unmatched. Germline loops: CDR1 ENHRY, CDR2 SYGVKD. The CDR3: CAISEFSLAGVGEQYF. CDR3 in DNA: TGTGCCATCAGTGAGTTCTCGCTAGCGGGAGTAGGCGAGCAGTACTTC.